The rows below give T cell receptor beta chains drawn from one sample of a study of cytomegalovirus exposure and HLA in healthy donors. The table came from immunoSEQ multiplex PCR; TCRdb's copy has only in-frame clones and leaves some out. This sample yields 95,000 to 120,000 clones, of which about 85% are seen a single time; 3% to 3.5% belongs to the top ten. Sequenced sample: PBMCs. These receptors were collected from a woman younger than 30 in good health and CMV-seronegative. Both conserved end residues are part of each CDR3. The D gene is left open where the match is weak. Clone sizes are given selectively: once, few, many, or a class where the clone is expanded.

clone size: few
CDR3 length: 15
D gene: TRBD1
J gene: TRBJ1-4
V gene: TRBV6-1
CDR3 DNA: TGTGCCAGCAGTGAATCGACAGGGGAAACGGGAGAACTGTTTTTT
CDR3 protein: CASSESTGETGELFF

clone size: NA
CDR3 length: 14
D gene: NA
J gene: TRBJ1-4
V gene: TRBV5-6
CDR3 DNA: TGTGCCAGCAGCTTCAGGGGTTATAATGAAAAACTGTTTTTT
CDR3 protein: CASSFRGYNEKLFF

clone size: once
CDR3 length: 15
D gene: TRBD1
J gene: TRBJ1-3
V gene: TRBV27
CDR3 DNA: TGTGCCAGCGCGACGACAGGGAGCTCTGGAAACACCATATATTTT
CDR3 protein: CASATTGSSGNTIYF

clone size: NA
CDR3 length: 11
D gene: NA
J gene: TRBJ2-7
V gene: TRBV19
CDR3 DNA: TGTGCCAGTAGCCAGGCCGCTGAGCAGTACTTC
CDR3 protein: CASSQAAEQYF

clone size: NA
CDR3 length: 14
D gene: TRBD1
J gene: TRBJ2-7
V gene: TRBV5-1
CDR3 DNA: TGCGCCAGCAGCTTGACGGACAGGCTCTACGAGCAGTACTTC
CDR3 protein: CASSLTDRLYEQYF

clone size: NA
CDR3 length: 14
D gene: TRBD1
J gene: TRBJ2-7
V gene: TRBV4-1
CDR3 DNA: TGCGCCAGCAGCTACACCGGGACAGGGGGCGAGCAGTACTTC
CDR3 protein: CASSYTGTGGEQYF

clone size: NA
CDR3 length: 16
D gene: NA
J gene: TRBJ2-2
V gene: TRBV9
CDR3 DNA: TGTGCCAGCAGCGTAACCAGCGGGTTAAACACCGGGGAGCTGTTTTTT
CDR3 protein: CASSVTSGLNTGELFF

clone size: NA
CDR3 length: 13
D gene: NA
J gene: TRBJ2-7
V gene: TRBV5-1
CDR3 DNA: TGCGCCAGCAGCTGGGTCAGGGGCCACGAGCAGTACTTC
CDR3 protein: CASSWVRGHEQYF

clone size: NA
CDR3 length: 15
D gene: NA
J gene: TRBJ2-1
V gene: TRBV9
CDR3 DNA: TGTGCCAGCAGCGCATCAGGGATCTCCTACAATGAGCAGTTCTTC
CDR3 protein: CASSASGISYNEQFF

clone size: NA
CDR3 length: 15
D gene: TRBD2
J gene: TRBJ2-1
V gene: TRBV9
CDR3 DNA: TGTGCCAGCAGCCCTAGCGGGGGGGATTACAATGAGCAGTTCTTC
CDR3 protein: CASSPSGGDYNEQFF

clone size: NA
CDR3 length: 18
D gene: NA
J gene: TRBJ2-1
V gene: TRBV7-9
CDR3 DNA: TGTGCCAGCAGCTCTCTCCAGACAGGGAGGAAAGGGGGCAATGAGCAGTTCTTC
CDR3 protein: CASSSLQTGRKGGNEQFF